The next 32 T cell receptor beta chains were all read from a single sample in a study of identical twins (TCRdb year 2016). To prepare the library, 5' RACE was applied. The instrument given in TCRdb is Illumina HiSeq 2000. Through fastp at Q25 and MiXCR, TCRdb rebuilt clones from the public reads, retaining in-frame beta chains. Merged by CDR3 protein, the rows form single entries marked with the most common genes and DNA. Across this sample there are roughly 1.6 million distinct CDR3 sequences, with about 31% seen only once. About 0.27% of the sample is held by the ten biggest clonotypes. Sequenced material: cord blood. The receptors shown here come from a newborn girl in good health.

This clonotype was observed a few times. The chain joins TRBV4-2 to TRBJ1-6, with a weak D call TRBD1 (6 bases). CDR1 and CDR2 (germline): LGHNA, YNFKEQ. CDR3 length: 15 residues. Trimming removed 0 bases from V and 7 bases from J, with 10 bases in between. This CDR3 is CASSQDRGKNSPLHF. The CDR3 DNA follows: TGTGCCAGCAGCCAAGACAGGGGAAAGAATTCACCCCTCCACTTT.

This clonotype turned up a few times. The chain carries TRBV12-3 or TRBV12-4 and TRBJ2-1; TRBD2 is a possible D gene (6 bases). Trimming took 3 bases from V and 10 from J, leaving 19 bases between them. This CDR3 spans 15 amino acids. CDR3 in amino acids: CASSLERALLREQFF. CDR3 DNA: TGTGCCAGCAGTTTGGAGCGGGCGCTTCTGAGGGAGCAGTTCTTC.

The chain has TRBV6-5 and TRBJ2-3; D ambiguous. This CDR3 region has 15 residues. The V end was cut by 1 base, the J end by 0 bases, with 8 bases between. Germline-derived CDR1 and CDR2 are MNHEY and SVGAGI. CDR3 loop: CASSYLTPSTDTQYF. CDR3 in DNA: TGTGCCAGCAGTTACTTGACACCTAGCACAGATACGCAGTATTTT.

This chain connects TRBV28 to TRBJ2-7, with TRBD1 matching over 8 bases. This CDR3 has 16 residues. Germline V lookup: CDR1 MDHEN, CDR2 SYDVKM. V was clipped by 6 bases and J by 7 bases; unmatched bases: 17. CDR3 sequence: CASSLTTGGTHNEQYF. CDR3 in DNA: TGTGCCAGCAGCTTAACCACAGGGGGGACCCACAATGAGCAGTACTTC.

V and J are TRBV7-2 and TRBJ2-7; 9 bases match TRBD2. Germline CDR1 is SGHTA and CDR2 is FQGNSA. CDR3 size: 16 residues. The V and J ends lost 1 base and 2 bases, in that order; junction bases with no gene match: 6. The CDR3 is CASSLVWASGAYEQYF. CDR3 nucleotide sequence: TGTGCCAGCAGCTTAGTGTGGGCTAGCGGGGCCTACGAGCAGTACTTC.

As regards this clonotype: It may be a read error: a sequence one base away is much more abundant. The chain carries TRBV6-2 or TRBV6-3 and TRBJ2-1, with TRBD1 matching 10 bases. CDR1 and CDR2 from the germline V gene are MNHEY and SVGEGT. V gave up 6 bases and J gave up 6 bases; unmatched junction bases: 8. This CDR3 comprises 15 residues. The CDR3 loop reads CASRDRGTICNEQFF. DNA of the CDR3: TGTGCCAGCAGGGACAGGGGGACGATATGCAATGAGCAGTTCTTC.

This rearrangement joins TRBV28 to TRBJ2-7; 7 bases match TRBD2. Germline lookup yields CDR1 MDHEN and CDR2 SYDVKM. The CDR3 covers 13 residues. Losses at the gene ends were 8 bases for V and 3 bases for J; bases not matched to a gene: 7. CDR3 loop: CASGSGRGYEQYF. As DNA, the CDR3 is TGTGCCAGCGGATCAGGGAGGGGCTACGAGCAGTACTTC. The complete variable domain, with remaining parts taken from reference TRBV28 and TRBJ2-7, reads DVKVTQSSRYLVKRTGEKVFLECVQDMDHENMFWYRQDPGLGLRLIYFSYDVKMKEKGDIPEGYSVSREKKERFSLILESASTNQTSMYLCASGSGRGYEQYFGPGTRLTVT.

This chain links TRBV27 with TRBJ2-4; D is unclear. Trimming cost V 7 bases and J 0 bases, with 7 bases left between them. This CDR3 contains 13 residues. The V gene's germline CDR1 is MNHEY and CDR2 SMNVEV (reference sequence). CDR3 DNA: TGTGCCAGCATGCCCTTAGCCAAAAACATTCAGTACTTC. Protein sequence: CASMPLAKNIQYF.

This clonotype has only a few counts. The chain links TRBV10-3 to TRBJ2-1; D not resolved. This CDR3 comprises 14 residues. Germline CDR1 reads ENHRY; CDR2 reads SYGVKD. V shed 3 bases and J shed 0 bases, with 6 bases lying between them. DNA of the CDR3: TGTGCCATCAGTGAATTGGGCTCCTACAATGAGCAGTTCTTC. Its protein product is CAISELGSYNEQFF.

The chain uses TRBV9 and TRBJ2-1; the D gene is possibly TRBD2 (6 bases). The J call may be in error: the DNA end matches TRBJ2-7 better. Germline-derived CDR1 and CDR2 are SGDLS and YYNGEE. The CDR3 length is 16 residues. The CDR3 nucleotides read TGTGCCAGCAGCGTAGTTAGCGGCTTCTCCTACAATGAGCAGTACTTC. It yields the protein CASSVVSGFSYNEQYF.

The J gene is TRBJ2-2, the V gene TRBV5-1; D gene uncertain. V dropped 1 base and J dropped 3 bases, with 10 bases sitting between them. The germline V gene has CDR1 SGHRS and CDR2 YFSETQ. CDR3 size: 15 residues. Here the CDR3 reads CASSLMSSDTGELFF. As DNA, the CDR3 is TGCGCCAGCAGCTTGATGTCCAGCGACACCGGGGAGCTGTTTTTT.

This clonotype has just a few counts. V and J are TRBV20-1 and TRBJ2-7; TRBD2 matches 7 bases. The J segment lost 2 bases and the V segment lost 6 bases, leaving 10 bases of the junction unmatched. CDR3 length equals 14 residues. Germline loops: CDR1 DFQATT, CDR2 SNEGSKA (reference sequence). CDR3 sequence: CSAHVSRGAYEQYF. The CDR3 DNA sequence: TGCAGTGCCCACGTGTCCCGGGGGGCCTACGAGCAGTACTTC.

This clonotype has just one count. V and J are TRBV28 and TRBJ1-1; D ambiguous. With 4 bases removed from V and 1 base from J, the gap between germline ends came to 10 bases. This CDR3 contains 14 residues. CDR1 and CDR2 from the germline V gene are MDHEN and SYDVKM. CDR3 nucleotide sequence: TGTGCCAGCAGTTCCGCAGTCCAGAACACTGAAGCTTTCTTT. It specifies CASSSAVQNTEAFF.

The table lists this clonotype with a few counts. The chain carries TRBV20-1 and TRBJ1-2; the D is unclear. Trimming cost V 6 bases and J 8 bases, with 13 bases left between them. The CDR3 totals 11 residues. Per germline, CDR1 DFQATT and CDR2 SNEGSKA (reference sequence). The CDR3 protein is CSANEGWGYTF. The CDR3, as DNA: TGCAGTGCAAATGAAGGCTGGGGCTACACCTTC.

CDR3 nucleotides: TGCGCCAGCAGCCCCGAGACAGGGGCCTATGATGAGCAGTACTTC. The encoded protein is CASSPETGAYDEQYF. The chain links TRBV5-1 to TRBJ2-5, with TRBD1 identical over 8 bases. The V segment lost 4 bases and the J segment 11 bases; nucleotides outside the gene matches: 16. The CDR3 covers 15 residues. Germline V gives CDR1 SGHRS, CDR2 YFSETQ.

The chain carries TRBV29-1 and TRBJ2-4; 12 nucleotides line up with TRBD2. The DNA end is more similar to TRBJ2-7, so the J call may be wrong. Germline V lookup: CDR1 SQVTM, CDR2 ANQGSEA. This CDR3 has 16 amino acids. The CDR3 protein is CSVEAGLAGGYNEQYF. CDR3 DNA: TGCAGCGTTGAAGCGGGTCTAGCGGGAGGGTATAACGAGCAGTACTTC.

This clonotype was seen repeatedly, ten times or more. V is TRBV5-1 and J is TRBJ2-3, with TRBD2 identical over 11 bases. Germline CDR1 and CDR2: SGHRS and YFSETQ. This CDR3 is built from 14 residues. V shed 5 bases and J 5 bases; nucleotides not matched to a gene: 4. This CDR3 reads CASSLLAGVDTQYF. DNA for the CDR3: TGCGCCAGCAGTCTACTAGCGGGGGTAGATACGCAGTATTTT.

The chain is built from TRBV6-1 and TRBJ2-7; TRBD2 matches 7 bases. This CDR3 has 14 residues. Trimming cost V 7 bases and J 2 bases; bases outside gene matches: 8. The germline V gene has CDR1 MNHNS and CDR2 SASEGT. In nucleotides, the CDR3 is TGTGCCAGCAAAAGCGGGACTATAACCTACGAGCAGTACTTC. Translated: CASKSGTITYEQYF.

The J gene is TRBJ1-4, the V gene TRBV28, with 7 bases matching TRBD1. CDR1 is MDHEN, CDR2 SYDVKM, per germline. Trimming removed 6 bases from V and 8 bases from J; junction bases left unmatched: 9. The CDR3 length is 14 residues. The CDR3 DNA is TGTGCCAGCAGGGGGAACAGGGGAGGAGAAAAACTGTTTTTT. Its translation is CASRGNRGGEKLFF.

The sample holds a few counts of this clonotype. The DNA of the CDR3 is TGTGCCAGCAGTTACTCGATGTTCCCCCGGACAGGGGTTTCACCCCTCCACTTT. Translation: CASSYSMFPRTGVSPLHF. The chain joins TRBV6-5 to TRBJ1-6; 9 positions match TRBD1. Germline V CDR1 and CDR2: MNHEY, SVGAGI. This CDR3 contains 18 residues. Germline trimming cut 0 bases from V and 9 bases from J; bases unmatched to any gene: 12.

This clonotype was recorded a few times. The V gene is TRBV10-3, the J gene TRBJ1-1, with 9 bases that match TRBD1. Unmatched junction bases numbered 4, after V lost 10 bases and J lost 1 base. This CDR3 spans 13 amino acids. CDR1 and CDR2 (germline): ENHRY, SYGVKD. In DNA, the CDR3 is TGTGCCACGGCGGGACAGGGGAACACTGAAGCTTTCTTT. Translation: CATAGQGNTEAFF.

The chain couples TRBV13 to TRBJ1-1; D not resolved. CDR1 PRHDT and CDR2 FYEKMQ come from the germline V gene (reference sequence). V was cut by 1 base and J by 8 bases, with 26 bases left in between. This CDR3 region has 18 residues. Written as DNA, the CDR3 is TGTGCCAGCAGCTTAGTTTATCCGTTTAGAGGGTCCGGAGCCGAAGCTTTCTTT. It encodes CASSLVYPFRGSGAEAFF.

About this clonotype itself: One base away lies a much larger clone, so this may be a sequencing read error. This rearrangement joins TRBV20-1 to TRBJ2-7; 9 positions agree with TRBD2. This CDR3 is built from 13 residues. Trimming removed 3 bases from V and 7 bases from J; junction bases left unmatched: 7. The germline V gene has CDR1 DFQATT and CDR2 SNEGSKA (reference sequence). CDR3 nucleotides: TGCAGTGCTAGGAGGGCTAGCGGGAATGAGCAGTACTTC. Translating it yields CSARRASGNEQYF.

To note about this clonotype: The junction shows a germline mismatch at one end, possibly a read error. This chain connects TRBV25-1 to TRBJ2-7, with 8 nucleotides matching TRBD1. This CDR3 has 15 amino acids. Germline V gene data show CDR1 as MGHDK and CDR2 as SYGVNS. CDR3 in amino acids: CASCDAGTGPYEQYF. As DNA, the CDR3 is TGTGCCAGCTGTGATGCCGGGACAGGACCCTACGAGCAGTACTTC.

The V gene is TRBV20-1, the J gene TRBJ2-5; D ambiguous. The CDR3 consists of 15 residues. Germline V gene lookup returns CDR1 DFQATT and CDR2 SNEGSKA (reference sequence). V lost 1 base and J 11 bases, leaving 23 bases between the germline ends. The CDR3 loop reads CSARVESAPYNEQYF. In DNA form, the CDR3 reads TGCAGTGCTAGAGTCGAAAGCGCACCTTACAATGAGCAGTACTTC.

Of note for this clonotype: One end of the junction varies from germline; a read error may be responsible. The CDR3 sequence: CASSLGTGPSYDYTF. DNA for the CDR3: TGTGCCAGCAGCTTAGGGACGGGACCTAGCTATGACTACACCTTC. This sequence joins TRBV7-8 and TRBJ1-2; D is possibly TRBD1 (5 bases). CDR1 and CDR2 from the germline V gene are SGHVS and FQNEAQ. The CDR3 spans 15 residues.

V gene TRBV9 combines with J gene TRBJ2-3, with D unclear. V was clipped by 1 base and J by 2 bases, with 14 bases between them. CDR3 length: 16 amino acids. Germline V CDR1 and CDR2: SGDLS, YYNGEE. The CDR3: CASSVIGRRYTDTQYF. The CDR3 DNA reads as TGTGCCAGCAGCGTAATTGGTAGGCGGTACACAGATACGCAGTATTTT. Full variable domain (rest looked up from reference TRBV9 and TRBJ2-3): DSGVTQTPKHLITATGQRVTLRCSPRSGDLSVYWYQQSLDQGLQFLIQYYNGEERAKGNILERFSAQQFPDLHSELNLSSLELGDSALYFCASSVIGRRYTDTQYFGPGTRLTVL.

The CDR3 sequence: CSVNRGGETQFF. CDR3 bases: TGCAGCGTTAACAGGGGTGGGGAGACCCAGTTCTTC. J is TRBJ2-1 and V is TRBV29-1; TRBD1 matches 7 bases. After removal of 5 bases from V and 13 bases from J, the junction contained 11 bases not matched to a gene. Germline CDR1 is SQVTM and CDR2 is ANQGSEA. The length of the CDR3 is 12 residues.

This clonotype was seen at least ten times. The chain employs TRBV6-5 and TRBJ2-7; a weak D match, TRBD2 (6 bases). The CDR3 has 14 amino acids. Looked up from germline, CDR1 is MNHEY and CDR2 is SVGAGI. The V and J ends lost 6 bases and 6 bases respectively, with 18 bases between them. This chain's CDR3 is CASSTLATLAEQYF. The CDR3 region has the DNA TGTGCCAGCAGCACCCTAGCGACCCTCGCCGAGCAGTACTTC.

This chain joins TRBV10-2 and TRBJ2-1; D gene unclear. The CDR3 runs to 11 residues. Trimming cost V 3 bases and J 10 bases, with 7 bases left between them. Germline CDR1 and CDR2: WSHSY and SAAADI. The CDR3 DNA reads TGCGCCAGCAGTGAAGCCAGGGAGCAGTTCTTC. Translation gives CASSEAREQFF.

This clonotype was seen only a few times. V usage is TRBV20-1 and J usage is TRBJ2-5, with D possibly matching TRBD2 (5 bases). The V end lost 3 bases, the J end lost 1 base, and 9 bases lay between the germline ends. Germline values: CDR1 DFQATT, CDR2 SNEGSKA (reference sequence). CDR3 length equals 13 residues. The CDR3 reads CSASSVGQETQYF. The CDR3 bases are TGCAGTGCTAGTAGCGTGGGCCAAGAGACCCAGTACTTC.

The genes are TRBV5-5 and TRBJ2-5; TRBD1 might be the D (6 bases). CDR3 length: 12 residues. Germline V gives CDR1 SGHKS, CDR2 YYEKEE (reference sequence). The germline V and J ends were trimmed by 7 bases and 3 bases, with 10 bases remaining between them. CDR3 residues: CASFYREETQYF. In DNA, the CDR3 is TGTGCCAGCTTTTACAGGGAAGAGACCCAGTACTTC.